The rows below give T cell receptor beta chains drawn from one sample of a study of cytomegalovirus exposure and HLA in healthy donors. The protocol was immunoSEQ multiplex PCR, while the TCRdb copy is restricted to in-frame clones and leaves out a portion. This table lists roughly 77,000 clones. The material sequenced was PBMCs. Source of these receptors: a man aged 25 to 40 in good health and CMV-seronegative. Both conserved end residues are part of each CDR3. Fields, in order: CDR3 protein, CDR3 DNA, V gene, clone size, D gene, J gene. A D gene is named only where the DNA matches it firmly. The size entry is marked missing in some rows and otherwise reads once, few, many or a size class.

CDR3: CASSQTGSDNQETQYF; DNA: TGCGCCAGCAGCCAAACAGGCTCAGACAATCAAGAGACCCAGTACTTC; V: TRBV5-1; size: .; D: .; J: TRBJ2-5
CDR3: CTSRPTSGRGGEQYF; DNA: TGCACCAGCAGACCTACTAGCGGGAGGGGCGGGGAGCAGTACTTC; V: TRBV1; size: .; D: .; J: TRBJ2-7
CDR3: CASSHPGLSYNSPLHF; DNA: TGTGCCAGCAGCCATCCAGGCCTCTCCTATAATTCACCCCTCCACTTT; V: TRBV7-9; size: .; D: .; J: TRBJ1-6
CDR3: CASSSGHRGRIYGYTF; DNA: TGTGCCAGCAGCTCCGGGCACAGGGGGCGAATCTATGGCTACACCTTC; V: TRBV7-8; size: .; D: TRBD1; J: TRBJ1-2
CDR3: CASSQARNNNSPLHF; DNA: TGCGCCAGCAGCCAAGCCAGAAACAATAATTCACCCCTCCACTTT; V: TRBV4-1; size: .; D: .; J: TRBJ1-6
CDR3: CASQGQGATGELFF; DNA: TGTGCCAGCCAAGGACAGGGGGCGACCGGGGAGCTGTTTTTT; V: TRBV27; size: .; D: TRBD1; J: TRBJ2-2
CDR3: CASSYSGDQPQHF; DNA: TGTGCCAGCAGTTACTCCGGGGATCAGCCCCAGCATTTT; V: TRBV6-5; size: .; D: .; J: TRBJ1-5
CDR3: CATPVRGGDYEQYF; DNA: TGTGCCACCCCGGTGCGTGGGGGCGACTACGAGCAGTACTTC; V: TRBV6-7; size: .; D: .; J: TRBJ2-7
CDR3: CASSWRPADPRSDYGYTF; DNA: TGTGCCAGCAGTTGGAGACCGGCGGACCCACGTAGCGACTATGGCTACACCTTC; V: TRBV27; size: .; D: .; J: TRBJ1-2
CDR3: CASSRNRDVDEQFF; DNA: TGTGCCAGCAGCCGAAACAGGGATGTGGATGAGCAGTTCTTC; V: TRBV4-2; size: .; D: .; J: TRBJ2-1
CDR3: CASSLRTGLSEQYF; DNA: TGTGCCAGCTCACTTAGGACAGGGTTGAGCGAGCAGTACTTC; V: TRBV18; size: .; D: TRBD1; J: TRBJ2-7
CDR3: CASSPGQGGNEQFF; DNA: TGTGCCAGCAGTCCCGGACAGGGGGGGAATGAGCAGTTCTTC; V: TRBV25-1; size: .; D: TRBD1; J: TRBJ2-1
CDR3: CASSEGAGGGETQYF; DNA: TGTGCCAGCAGTGAAGGGGCGGGGGGAGGAGAGACCCAGTACTTC; V: TRBV6-1; size: .; D: TRBD2; J: TRBJ2-5
CDR3: CASKEAPMNTEAFF; DNA: TGTGCCAGCAAGGAGGCACCGATGAACACTGAAGCTTTCTTT; V: TRBV2; size: .; D: .; J: TRBJ1-1
CDR3: CASSPVGGYGYTF; DNA: TGTGCCAGCTCACCAGTGGGGGGCTATGGCTACACCTTC; V: TRBV18; size: .; D: .; J: TRBJ1-2
CDR3: CASSQGGGGTRNEQFF; DNA: TGCGCCAGCAGCCAAGGGGGAGGGGGTACGCGCAATGAGCAGTTCTTC; V: TRBV4-1; size: .; D: .; J: TRBJ2-1
CDR3: CASTGDDRGYSNQPQHF; DNA: TGTGCCAGCACAGGGGACGATAGGGGATATAGCAATCAGCCCCAGCATTTT; V: TRBV2; size: .; D: .; J: TRBJ1-5
CDR3: CASSVGTGDEQYF; DNA: TGTGCCAGTAGTGTAGGGACAGGGGATGAGCAGTACTTC; V: TRBV19; size: .; D: TRBD1; J: TRBJ2-7
CDR3: CASSGHPGQGGETQYF; DNA: TGTGCCAGCAGCGGCCATCCGGGACAGGGAGGAGAGACCCAGTACTTC; V: TRBV5-6; size: .; D: TRBD1; J: TRBJ2-5
CDR3: CASSQRTGLQRGETQYF; DNA: TGCGCCAGCAGCCAAAGAACGGGCTTGCAAAGAGGGGAGACCCAGTACTTC; V: TRBV4-1; size: .; D: .; J: TRBJ2-5
CDR3: CASSLWRDTQYF; DNA: TGTGCCAGCAGCTTATGGAGAGATACGCAGTATTTT; V: TRBV13; size: .; D: .; J: TRBJ2-3
CDR3: CASSLTGSSMGANVLTF; DNA: TGTGCCAGCAGCCTGACAGGGTCATCTATGGGGGCCAACGTCCTGACTTTC; V: TRBV28; size: medium-sized; D: TRBD1; J: TRBJ2-6
CDR3: CASSSGEENTIYF; DNA: TGTGCCAGCTCTTCAGGGGAAGAAAACACCATATATTTT; V: TRBV6-5; size: .; D: .; J: TRBJ1-3
CDR3: CASSEGAGGYEQYF; DNA: TGTGCCAGCAGTGAAGGCGCGGGGGGCTACGAGCAGTACTTC; V: TRBV2; size: .; D: TRBD2; J: TRBJ2-7
CDR3: CASSLGTGSSNQPQHF; DNA: TGTGCCAGCAGCTTAGGGACAGGGAGTAGCAATCAGCCCCAGCATTTT; V: TRBV7-9; size: .; D: TRBD1; J: TRBJ1-5
CDR3: CASSLAGRAKTQYF; DNA: TGTGCCAGCAGCTTAGCAGGCAGGGCGAAGACCCAGTACTTC; V: TRBV7-2; size: .; D: .; J: TRBJ2-5
CDR3: CASSSTGTETYNEQFF; DNA: TGTGCCAGCAGCTCAACCGGGACAGAGACCTACAATGAGCAGTTCTTC; V: TRBV4-2; size: .; D: TRBD1; J: TRBJ2-1
CDR3: CASSEASGGAHEQFF; DNA: TGTGCCAGCAGTGAAGCGAGCGGGGGGGCCCATGAGCAGTTCTTC; V: TRBV6-1; size: .; D: TRBD2; J: TRBJ2-1
CDR3: CASSFQQNRSPLHF; DNA: TGTGCCAGCAGTTTTCAACAGAACAGGTCACCCCTCCACTTT; V: TRBV27; size: .; D: .; J: TRBJ1-6
CDR3: CASSTTVAGALHEQFF; DNA: TGTGCCAGCAGCACAACCGTAGCGGGGGCGCTCCATGAGCAGTTCTTC; V: TRBV7-9; size: .; D: TRBD2; J: TRBJ2-1
CDR3: CASSVAGQGISYEQYF; DNA: TGTGCCAGCAGCGTAGCTGGACAGGGGATCTCCTACGAGCAGTACTTC; V: TRBV9; size: .; D: TRBD1; J: TRBJ2-7
CDR3: CASSLVSGGNTEAFF; DNA: TGTGCCAGCAGCTTGGTCTCAGGGGGGAACACTGAAGCTTTCTTT; V: TRBV5-1; size: .; D: TRBD1; J: TRBJ1-1
CDR3: CASSERLALETQYF; DNA: TGCGCCAGCAGTGAGCGGTTAGCGCTGGAGACCCAGTACTTC; V: TRBV10-2; size: .; D: .; J: TRBJ2-5
CDR3: CATSGRGGSTDTQYF; DNA: TGTGCCACCAGCGGGCGGGGGGGCAGCACAGATACGCAGTATTTT; V: TRBV15; size: .; D: TRBD2; J: TRBJ2-3
CDR3: CASSGASGRTDTQYF; DNA: TGTGCCAGCAGTGGGGCTAGCGGGAGAACAGATACGCAGTATTTT; V: TRBV2; size: .; D: TRBD2; J: TRBJ2-3
CDR3: CASSYLGRRLDGYTF; DNA: TGTGCCAGCAGTTATTTAGGCAGGCGCTTAGATGGCTACACCTTC; V: TRBV6-5; size: .; D: .; J: TRBJ1-2
CDR3: CASSLPFNEQFF; DNA: TGTGCCAGCAGCTTGCCTTTCAATGAGCAGTTCTTC; V: TRBV5-5; size: .; D: .; J: TRBJ2-1
CDR3: CASSETRNSPLHF; DNA: TGCGCCAGCAGTGAAACTCGTAATTCACCCCTCCACTTT; V: TRBV10-1; size: .; D: .; J: TRBJ1-6
CDR3: CASSQDPNGLAVTDTQYF; DNA: TGCGCCAGCAGCCAAGATCCCAATGGTCTAGCGGTGACAGATACGCAGTATTTT; V: TRBV4-3; size: .; D: TRBD2; J: TRBJ2-3
CDR3: CASSERVLAKNIQYF; DNA: TGCGCCAGCAGCGAGAGGGTTTTAGCCAAAAACATTCAGTACTTC; V: TRBV5-1; size: .; D: .; J: TRBJ2-4
CDR3: CASSPGQPYNEQFF; DNA: TGTGCCAGCTCACCGGGACAGCCCTACAATGAGCAGTTCTTC; V: TRBV18; size: .; D: TRBD1; J: TRBJ2-1
CDR3: CASSQGRGRIYPGANVLTF; DNA: TGTGCCAGCAGCCAAGGCAGGGGGCGAATTTACCCTGGGGCCAACGTCCTGACTTTC; V: TRBV14; size: .; D: TRBD1; J: TRBJ2-6
CDR3: CASSERVLYQETQYF; DNA: TGTGCCAGCAGTGAACGCGTCCTATACCAAGAGACCCAGTACTTC; V: TRBV2; size: .; D: .; J: TRBJ2-5
CDR3: CASGAGVADTQYF; DNA: TGCGCCAGTGGAGCGGGAGTCGCAGATACGCAGTATTTT; V: TRBV4-1; size: .; D: TRBD2; J: TRBJ2-3
CDR3: CASHRRAEGDNEQFF; DNA: TGTGCCAGCCACCGACGGGCCGAGGGGGACAATGAGCAGTTCTTC; V: TRBV18; size: .; D: .; J: TRBJ2-1
CDR3: CSVGDRAGNTIYF; DNA: TGCAGCGTTGGGGACAGAGCTGGAAACACCATATATTTT; V: TRBV29-1; size: .; D: TRBD1; J: TRBJ1-3
CDR3: CASSSGTGETQYF; DNA: TGTGCTAGCAGCTCTGGGACAGGGGAGACCCAGTACTTC; V: TRBV7-7; size: .; D: TRBD1; J: TRBJ2-5
CDR3: CASSLTTGAYYGYTF; DNA: TGTGCCAGCTCACTTACGACAGGTGCCTACTATGGCTACACCTTC; V: TRBV18; size: .; D: .; J: TRBJ1-2
CDR3: CASLAGGPYEQYF; DNA: TGTGCCAGCCTAGCGGGGGGTCCCTACGAGCAGTACTTC; V: TRBV2; size: .; D: TRBD2; J: TRBJ2-7
CDR3: CASSLTRGISRFDEQYF; DNA: TGTGCCAGCAGCTTGACCCGGGGGATTTCGCGGTTCGACGAGCAGTACTTC; V: TRBV11-2; size: .; D: .; J: TRBJ2-7
CDR3: CASSWTGGNSPLHF; DNA: TGTGCCAGCAGTTGGACGGGGGGGAATTCACCCCTCCACTTT; V: TRBV6-5; size: .; D: .; J: TRBJ1-6
CDR3: CASSVAVTSGTGTDTQYF; DNA: TGTGCCAGCAGCGTAGCTGTGACTAGCGGGACGGGCACAGATACGCAGTATTTT; V: TRBV9; size: .; D: TRBD2; J: TRBJ2-3
CDR3: CASSSSATGGRSGNTIYF; DNA: TGTGCCAGCAGCTCCTCAGCGACAGGGGGCCGCTCTGGAAACACCATATATTTT; V: TRBV11-2; size: .; D: TRBD1; J: TRBJ1-3
CDR3: CASSFSPRQLANTEAFF; DNA: TGTGCCAGCAGCTTCTCCCCTAGACAGTTAGCGAACACTGAAGCTTTCTTT; V: TRBV7-9; size: .; D: .; J: TRBJ1-1
CDR3: CASRLLQQGAHTDTQYF; DNA: TGTGCCAGCAGGCTATTACAACAGGGGGCGCACACAGATACGCAGTATTTT; V: TRBV21-1; size: .; D: .; J: TRBJ2-3
CDR3: CASSQERVRTYEQYF; DNA: TGCGCCAGCAGTCAAGAGCGGGTTCGAACCTACGAGCAGTACTTC; V: TRBV10-2; size: .; D: .; J: TRBJ2-7
CDR3: CASSAGGGGSYEQYF; DNA: TGTGCCAGCAGCGCAGGGGGCGGGGGCTCCTACGAGCAGTACTTC; V: TRBV5-4; size: .; D: .; J: TRBJ2-7